This is a list of T cell receptor beta chains from one sample in a study of T cells in Graves' hyperthyroidism and ophthalmopathy. TCRdb redid the calling of the multiplex PCR reads with MiXCR, one entry per CDR3 protein. Of 400,000 to 500,000 distinct CDR3 sequences listed, roughly 15% are singletons. What was sequenced was blood. The source of these receptors is a young woman with Graves' hyperthyroidism. The CDR3 runs from the conserved cysteine through the conserved F or W. The D gene is left open where the match is weak. Where a row states a size, it is once, few, many or the class of an expanded clone; other rows omit it.

V: TRBV2
D: TRBD1
size: -
J: TRBJ2-1
DNA: TGTGCCAGTTGGAAACAGGGGCGTAACAATGAGCAGTTCTTC
CDR3: CASWKQGRNNEQFF

V: TRBV6-1
D: TRBD1
size: many
J: TRBJ2-6
DNA: TGTGCCAGCACCAGGACAGGGTCTGGGGCCAACGTCCTGACTTTC
CDR3: CASTRTGSGANVLTF

V: TRBV12-3/TRBV12-4
D: TRBD2
size: many
J: TRBJ2-7
DNA: TGTGCCAGCAGTCCCCGTCCCGGGACTAGCGGGAGGGACTCCTACGAGCAGTACTTC
CDR3: CASSPRPGTSGRDSYEQYF

V: TRBV6-6
D: -
size: few
J: TRBJ2-3
DNA: TGTGCCAGCAGTTACGGAGGCGGACCCACAGATACGCAGTATTTT
CDR3: CASSYGGGPTDTQYF

V: TRBV27
D: -
size: few
J: TRBJ2-1
DNA: TGTGCCAGCAGTTCAGGACAGGGTTGGGGGGGGGGGGGGGTGAATGAGCAGTTCTTC
CDR3: CASSSGQGWGGGGVNEQFF

V: TRBV19
D: TRBD1
size: -
J: TRBJ1-1
DNA: TGTGCCTCTATGACAGGGAGATCCACTGAAGCTTTCTTT
CDR3: CASMTGRSTEAFF

V: TRBV20-1
D: -
size: few
J: TRBJ2-2
DNA: TGCAGTGCTAGAGCCGGGGCCCAGTCCACCGGGGAGCTGTTTTTT
CDR3: CSARAGAQSTGELFF

V: TRBV19
D: -
size: -
J: TRBJ1-1
DNA: TGTGCCAGTAGTATGAGCCGCGGGGTAGGGGGGAACACTGAAGCTTTCTTT
CDR3: CASSMSRGVGGNTEAFF

V: TRBV4-3
D: -
size: -
J: TRBJ1-2
DNA: TGCGCCAGCAGCCAAGATATAACCAGGGACCTCTATGGCTACACCTTC
CDR3: CASSQDITRDLYGYTF

V: TRBV24-1
D: -
size: many
J: TRBJ2-2
DNA: TGTGCCACCAGTGATAACGGCCCCGCGAACACCGGGGAGCTGTTTTTT
CDR3: CATSDNGPANTGELFF

V: TRBV13
D: -
size: few
J: TRBJ2-3
DNA: TGTGCCAGCAGAGATTCAGGGGCCACAGATACGCAGTATTTT
CDR3: CASRDSGATDTQYF

V: TRBV20-1
D: TRBD1
size: many
J: TRBJ2-7
DNA: TGCAGTGCTAGTGGGGACAGGGAATCCTACGAGCAGTACTTC
CDR3: CSASGDRESYEQYF

V: TRBV6-2/TRBV6-3
D: TRBD2
size: few
J: TRBJ2-3
DNA: TGTGCCAGCAGTTACCCCCCCTCAGCGGGGAGCACAGATACGCAGTATTTT
CDR3: CASSYPPSAGSTDTQYF

V: TRBV5-1
D: TRBD2
size: many
J: TRBJ2-1
DNA: TGCGCCAGCAGCCAGCTAGCGGCTAATGAGCAGTTCTTC
CDR3: CASSQLAANEQFF

V: TRBV28
D: TRBD1
size: -
J: TRBJ2-3
DNA: TGTGCCAGCGGAGAACCTACAGGGGGGACCACAGATACGCAGTATTTT
CDR3: CASGEPTGGTTDTQYF

V: TRBV20-1
D: -
size: many
J: TRBJ2-5
DNA: TGCAGTGCTCGCCGGGACATGAGGGAGACCCAGTACTTC
CDR3: CSARRDMRETQYF

V: TRBV7-2
D: TRBD2
size: many
J: TRBJ2-3
DNA: TGTGCCAGCAGCCTAATGGGGGAGGGAGTTTCAGATACGCAGTATTTT
CDR3: CASSLMGEGVSDTQYF

V: TRBV20-1
D: -
size: few
J: TRBJ2-1
DNA: TGCAGTGCTATAGACCCGCTAGCGCCCTACAATGAGCAGTTCTTC
CDR3: CSAIDPLAPYNEQFF

V: TRBV3-1
D: TRBD2
size: -
J: TRBJ2-5
DNA: TGTGCCAGCCTACATAGCGGGAGGGCCGAGACCCAGTACTTC
CDR3: CASLHSGRAETQYF

V: TRBV5-8
D: -
size: many
J: TRBJ2-2
DNA: TGTGCCAGCAGCTTCGGCAGCACCGGGGAGCTGTTTTTT
CDR3: CASSFGSTGELFF

V: TRBV19
D: -
size: -
J: TRBJ2-1
DNA: TGTGCCAGTAGTATAGATCTATCCTACAATGAGCAGTTCTTC
CDR3: CASSIDLSYNEQFF